Listed below are T cell receptor beta chains from one sample, sequenced in a study of Tregs in tolerant kidney transplant recipients. The assay was immunoSEQ multiplex PCR, and TCRdb's table has in-frame clones only and misses some. The profile covers 68,000 or so clones, with around 84% appearing a single time and about 4.7% taken by the ten largest. Sequencing used CD4+ T cells from blood. These receptors were collected from a human donor in good health. Each CDR3 is given with its conserved first and last residue. The D gene is left open where the match is weak. Some rows mark clone size as missing; the rest say once, few, many or name a class of expanded clone.

- | TRBJ1-1 | TRBV30 | - | TGTGCCTGGAGGGTAACAGGGCTGAACACTGAAGCTTTCTTT | CAWRVTGLNTEAFF
- | TRBJ2-1 | TRBV5-1 | TRBD2 | TGCGCCAGCCAGGGAGCGGGAGGGGGTTTCGGTGAGCAGTTCTTC | CASQGAGGGFGEQFF
- | TRBJ1-1 | TRBV4-1 | - | TGCGCCAGCAGCCAGTTCCCACAGGGACGGGGCGCTGAAGCTTTCTTT | CASSQFPQGRGAEAFF
- | TRBJ2-7 | TRBV19 | - | TGTGCCAGTAGTATAGGGGCAGTCCAACGCTACGAGCAGTACTTC | CASSIGAVQRYEQYF
- | TRBJ1-1 | TRBV21-1 | - | TGTGCCAGCAGCAAACCTAGAGAGCTTCAGCCAGTCCTCTCCACTGAAGCTTTCTTT | CASSKPRELQPVLSTEAFF
- | TRBJ2-1 | TRBV6-4 | - | TGTGCCAGTAGCCGCGGGGTGAGCTCCTACAATGAGCAGTTCTTC | CASSRGVSSYNEQFF
- | TRBJ2-1 | TRBV11-2 | - | TGTGCCAGCAGCTTACAGATGGGTGAGCAGTTCTTC | CASSLQMGEQFF
once | TRBJ2-3 | TRBV7-2 | - | TGTGCCAGCAGCTCCACTCCCCTCCTGGAGCGCAACACAGATACGCAGTATTTT | CASSSTPLLERNTDTQYF
- | TRBJ2-3 | TRBV10-3 | TRBD1 | TGTGCCATCAGGAGAACAGGGGGTACAGATACGCAGTATTTT | CAIRRTGGTDTQYF
- | TRBJ2-5 | TRBV29-1 | - | TGCAGCGTTGTATGGCAGCAAGAGACCCAGTACTTC | CSVVWQQETQYF
- | TRBJ1-4 | TRBV4-1 | - | TGCGCCAGCAGCCAAGAAGGGGGAGACGAAAAACTGTTTTTT | CASSQEGGDEKLFF
- | TRBJ2-7 | TRBV5-5 | - | TGTGCCAGCAGCGAAAGACAGGGAGGGGCCTACGAGCAGTACTTC | CASSERQGGAYEQYF
- | TRBJ1-1 | TRBV13 | - | TGTGCCAGCAGCCCGGGGGGTTGGACTGAAGCTTTCTTT | CASSPGGWTEAFF
- | TRBJ1-4 | TRBV4-1 | - | TGCGCCAGCAGCCCCCGCACCTCTGCCAAGGAAGAAAAACTGTTTTTT | CASSPRTSAKEEKLFF